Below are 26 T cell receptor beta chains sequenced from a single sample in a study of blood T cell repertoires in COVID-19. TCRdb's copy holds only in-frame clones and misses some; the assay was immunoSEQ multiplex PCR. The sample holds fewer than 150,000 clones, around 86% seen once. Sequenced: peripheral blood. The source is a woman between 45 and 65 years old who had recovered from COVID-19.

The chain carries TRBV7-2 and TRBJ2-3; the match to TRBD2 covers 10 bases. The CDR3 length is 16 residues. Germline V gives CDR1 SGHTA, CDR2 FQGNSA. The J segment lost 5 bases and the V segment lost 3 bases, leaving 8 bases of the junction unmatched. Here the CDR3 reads CASSFLLAGSGDTQYF. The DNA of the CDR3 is TGTGCCAGCAGCTTCTTACTAGCGGGGTCCGGAGATACGCAGTATTTT.

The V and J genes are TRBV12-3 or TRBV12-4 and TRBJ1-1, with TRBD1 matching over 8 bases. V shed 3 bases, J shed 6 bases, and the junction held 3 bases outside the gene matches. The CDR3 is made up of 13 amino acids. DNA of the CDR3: TGTGCCAGCAGTTTTAGGGGACAGGCTGAAGCTTTCTTT. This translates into CASSFRGQAEAFF.

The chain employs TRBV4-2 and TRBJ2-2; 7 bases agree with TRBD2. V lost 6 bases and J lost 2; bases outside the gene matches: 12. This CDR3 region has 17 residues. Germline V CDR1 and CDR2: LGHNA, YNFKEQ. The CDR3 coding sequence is TGTGCCAGCAGGGGAGGGGTCTTACGGGGAAACACCGGGGAGCTGTTTTTT. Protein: CASRGGVLRGNTGELFF.

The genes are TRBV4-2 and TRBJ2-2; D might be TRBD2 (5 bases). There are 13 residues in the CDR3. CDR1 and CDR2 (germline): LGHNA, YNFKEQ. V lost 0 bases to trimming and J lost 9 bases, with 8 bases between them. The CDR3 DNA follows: TGTGCCAGCAGCCAAGATAGGACTCGGGAGCTGTTTTTT. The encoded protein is CASSQDRTRELFF.

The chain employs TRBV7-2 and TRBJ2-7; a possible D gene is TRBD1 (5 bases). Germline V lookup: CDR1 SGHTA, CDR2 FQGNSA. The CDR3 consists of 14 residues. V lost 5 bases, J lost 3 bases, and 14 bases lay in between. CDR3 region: CASSGQGANYEQYF. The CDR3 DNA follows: TGTGCCAGCAGCGGTCAGGGTGCTAACTACGAGCAGTACTTC.

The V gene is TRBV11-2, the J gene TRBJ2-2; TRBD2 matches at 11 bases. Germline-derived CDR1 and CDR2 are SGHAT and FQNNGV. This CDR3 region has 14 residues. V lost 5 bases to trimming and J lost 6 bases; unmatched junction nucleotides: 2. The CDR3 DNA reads TGTGCCAGCAGCAATAGCGGGGGGGCCGGGGAGCTGTTTTTT. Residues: CASSNSGGAGELFF.

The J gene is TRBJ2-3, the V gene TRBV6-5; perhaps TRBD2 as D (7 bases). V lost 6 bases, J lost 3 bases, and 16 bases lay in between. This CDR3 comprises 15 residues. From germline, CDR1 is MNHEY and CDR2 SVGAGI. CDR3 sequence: CASRSEGGTTDTQYF. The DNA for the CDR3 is TGTGCCAGCAGAAGCGAGGGGGGGACTACAGATACGCAGTATTTT.

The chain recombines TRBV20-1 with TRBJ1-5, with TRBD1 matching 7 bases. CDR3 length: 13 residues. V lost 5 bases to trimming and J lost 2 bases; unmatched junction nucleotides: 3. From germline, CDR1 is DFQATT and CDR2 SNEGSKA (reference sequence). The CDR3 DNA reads TGCAGTGCTGGTGACAGGGGCAATCAGCCCCAGCATTTT. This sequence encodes CSAGDRGNQPQHF.

In DNA, the CDR3 is TGTGCCAGTACCCTGACAGGCTATGGCTACACCTTC. Translating gives CASTLTGYGYTF. The V gene is TRBV19, the J gene TRBJ1-2; D may be TRBD1 (6 bases). The germline gives CDR1 LNHDA, CDR2 SQIVND (reference sequence). Trimming took 7 bases from V and 4 from J, leaving 10 bases between them. The CDR3 sequence is 12 residues long.

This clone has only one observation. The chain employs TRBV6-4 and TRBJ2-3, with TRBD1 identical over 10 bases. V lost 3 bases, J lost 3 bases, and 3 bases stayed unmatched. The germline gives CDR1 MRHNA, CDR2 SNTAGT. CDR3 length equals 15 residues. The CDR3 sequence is CASSEGQGVTDTQYF. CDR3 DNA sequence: TGTGCCAGCAGTGAAGGACAGGGGGTTACAGATACGCAGTATTTT.

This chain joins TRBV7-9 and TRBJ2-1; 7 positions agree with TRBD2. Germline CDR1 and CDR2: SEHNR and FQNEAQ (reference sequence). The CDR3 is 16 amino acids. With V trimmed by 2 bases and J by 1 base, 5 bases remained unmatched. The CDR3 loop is CASSLTQLASYNEQFF. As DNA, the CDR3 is TGTGCCAGCAGCTTAACACAACTAGCGTCCTACAATGAGCAGTTCTTC. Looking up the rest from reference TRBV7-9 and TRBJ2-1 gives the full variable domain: DTGVSQNPRHKITKRGQNVTFRCDPISEHNRLYWYRQTLGQGPEFLTYFQNEAQLEKSRLLSDRFSAERPKGSFSTLEIQRTEQGDSAMYLCASSLTQLASYNEQFFGPGTRLTVL.

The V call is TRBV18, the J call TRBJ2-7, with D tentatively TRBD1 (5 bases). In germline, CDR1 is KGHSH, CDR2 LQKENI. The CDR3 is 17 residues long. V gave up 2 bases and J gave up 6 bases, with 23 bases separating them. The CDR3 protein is CASSPKLLTETPSEQYF. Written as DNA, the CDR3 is TGTGCCAGCTCACCAAAGTTGTTGACAGAGACGCCGTCCGAGCAGTACTTC.

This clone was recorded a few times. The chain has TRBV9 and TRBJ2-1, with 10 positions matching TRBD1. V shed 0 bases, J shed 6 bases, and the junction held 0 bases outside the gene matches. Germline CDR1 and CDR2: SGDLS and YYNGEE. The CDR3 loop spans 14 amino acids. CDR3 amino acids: CASSVGTGGNEQFF. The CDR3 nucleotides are TGTGCCAGCAGCGTAGGGACAGGGGGCAATGAGCAGTTCTTC. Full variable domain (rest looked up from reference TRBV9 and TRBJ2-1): DSGVTQTPKHLITATGQRVTLRCSPRSGDLSVYWYQQSLDQGLQFLIQYYNGEERAKGNILERFSAQQFPDLHSELNLSSLELGDSALYFCASSVGTGGNEQFFGPGTRLTVL.

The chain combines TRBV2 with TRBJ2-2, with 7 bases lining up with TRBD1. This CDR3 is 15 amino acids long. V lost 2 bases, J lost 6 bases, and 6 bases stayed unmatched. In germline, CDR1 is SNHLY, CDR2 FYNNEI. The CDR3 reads CASSEWTGPPGELFF. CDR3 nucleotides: TGTGCCAGCAGTGAATGGACAGGCCCTCCCGGGGAGCTGTTTTTT.

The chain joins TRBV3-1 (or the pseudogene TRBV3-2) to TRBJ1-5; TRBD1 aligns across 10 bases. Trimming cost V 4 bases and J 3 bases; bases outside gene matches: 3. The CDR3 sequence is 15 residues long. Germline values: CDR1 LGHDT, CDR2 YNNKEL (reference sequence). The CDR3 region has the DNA TGTGCCAGCAGCCGGGGACAGGGGATCAATCAGCCCCAGCATTTT. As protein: CASSRGQGINQPQHF.

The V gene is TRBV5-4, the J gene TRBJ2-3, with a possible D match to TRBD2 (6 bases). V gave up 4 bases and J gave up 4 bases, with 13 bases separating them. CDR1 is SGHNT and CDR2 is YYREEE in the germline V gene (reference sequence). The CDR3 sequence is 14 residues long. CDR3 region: CASSLREAADTQYF. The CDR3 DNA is TGTGCCAGCAGCCTAAGGGAGGCTGCAGATACGCAGTATTTT. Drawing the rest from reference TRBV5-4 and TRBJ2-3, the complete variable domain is ETGVTQSPTHLIKTRGQQVTLRCSSQSGHNTVSWYQQALGQGPQFIFQYYREEENGRGNFPPRFSGLQFPNYSSELNVNALELDDSALYLCASSLREAADTQYFGPGTRLTVL.

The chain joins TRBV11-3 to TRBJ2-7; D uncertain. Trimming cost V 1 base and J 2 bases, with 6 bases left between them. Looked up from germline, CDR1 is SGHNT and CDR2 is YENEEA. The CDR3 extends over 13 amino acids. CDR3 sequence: CASSLGSAYEQYF. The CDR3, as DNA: TGTGCCAGCAGCTTAGGGTCAGCCTACGAGCAGTACTTC.

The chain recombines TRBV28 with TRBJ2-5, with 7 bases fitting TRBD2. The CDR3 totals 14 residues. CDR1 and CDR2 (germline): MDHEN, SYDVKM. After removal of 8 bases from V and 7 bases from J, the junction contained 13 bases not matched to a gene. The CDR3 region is CASHQPASGGTQYF. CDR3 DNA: TGTGCCAGCCACCAACCTGCCTCGGGAGGGACCCAGTACTTC.

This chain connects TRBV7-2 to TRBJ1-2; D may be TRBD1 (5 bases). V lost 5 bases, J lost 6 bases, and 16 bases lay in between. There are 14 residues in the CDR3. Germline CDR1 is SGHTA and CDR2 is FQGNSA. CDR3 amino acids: CASSTRGALNGYTF. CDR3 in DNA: TGTGCCAGCAGCACAAGGGGCGCTTTGAATGGCTACACCTTC.

The CDR3 region is CASSLGQANTEAFF. CDR3 DNA: TGTGCCAGCAGTTTGGGGCAGGCGAACACTGAAGCTTTCTTT. This rearrangement joins TRBV28 to TRBJ1-1, with TRBD1 as a possible D gene (5 bases). The germline V and J ends were trimmed by 3 bases and 1 base, with 9 bases remaining between them. The CDR3 runs to 14 residues. CDR1 is MDHEN, CDR2 SYDVKM, per germline.

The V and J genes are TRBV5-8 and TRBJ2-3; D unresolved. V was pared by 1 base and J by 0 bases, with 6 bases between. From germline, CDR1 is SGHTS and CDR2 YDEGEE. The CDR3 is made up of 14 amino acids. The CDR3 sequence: CASSLTESTDTQYF. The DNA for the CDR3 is TGTGCCAGCAGCTTGACAGAAAGCACAGATACGCAGTATTTT.

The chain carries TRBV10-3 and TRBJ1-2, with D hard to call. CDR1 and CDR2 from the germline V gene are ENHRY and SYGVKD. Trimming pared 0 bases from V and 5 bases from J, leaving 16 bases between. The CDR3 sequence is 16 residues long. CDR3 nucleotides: TGTGCCATCAGTGAGTCGATTGGCGCCGGGGATTATGGCTACACCTTC. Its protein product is CAISESIGAGDYGYTF.

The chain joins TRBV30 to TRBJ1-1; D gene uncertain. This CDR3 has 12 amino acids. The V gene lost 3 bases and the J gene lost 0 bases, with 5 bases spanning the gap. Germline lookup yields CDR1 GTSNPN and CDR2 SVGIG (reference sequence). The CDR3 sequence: CAWRALNTEAFF. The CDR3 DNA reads TGTGCCTGGAGAGCGTTGAACACTGAAGCTTTCTTT. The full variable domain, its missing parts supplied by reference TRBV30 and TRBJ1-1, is SQTIHQWPATLVQPVGSPLSLECTVEGTSNPNLYWYRQAAGRGLQLLFYSVGIGQISSEVPQNLSASRPQDRQFILSSKKLLLSDSGFYLCAWRALNTEAFFGQGTRLTVV.

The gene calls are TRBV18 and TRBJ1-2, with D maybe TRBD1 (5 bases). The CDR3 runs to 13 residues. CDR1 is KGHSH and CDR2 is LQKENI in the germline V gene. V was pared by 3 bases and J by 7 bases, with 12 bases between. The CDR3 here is CASSPGGVGGYTF. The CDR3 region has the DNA TGTGCCAGCTCACCGGGAGGGGTTGGTGGCTACACCTTC.

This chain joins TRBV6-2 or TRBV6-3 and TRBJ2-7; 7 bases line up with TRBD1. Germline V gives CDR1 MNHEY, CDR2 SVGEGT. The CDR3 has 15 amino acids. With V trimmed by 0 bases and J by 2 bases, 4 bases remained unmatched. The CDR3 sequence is CASSYSGTATYEQYF. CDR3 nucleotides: TGTGCCAGCAGTTACTCCGGGACAGCTACCTACGAGCAGTACTTC.

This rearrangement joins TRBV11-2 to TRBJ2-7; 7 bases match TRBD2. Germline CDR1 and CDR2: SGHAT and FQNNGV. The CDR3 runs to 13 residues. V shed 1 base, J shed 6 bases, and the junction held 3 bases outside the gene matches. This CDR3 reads CASSLGLAGEQYF. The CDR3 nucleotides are TGTGCCAGCAGCTTAGGACTAGCAGGCGAGCAGTACTTC.